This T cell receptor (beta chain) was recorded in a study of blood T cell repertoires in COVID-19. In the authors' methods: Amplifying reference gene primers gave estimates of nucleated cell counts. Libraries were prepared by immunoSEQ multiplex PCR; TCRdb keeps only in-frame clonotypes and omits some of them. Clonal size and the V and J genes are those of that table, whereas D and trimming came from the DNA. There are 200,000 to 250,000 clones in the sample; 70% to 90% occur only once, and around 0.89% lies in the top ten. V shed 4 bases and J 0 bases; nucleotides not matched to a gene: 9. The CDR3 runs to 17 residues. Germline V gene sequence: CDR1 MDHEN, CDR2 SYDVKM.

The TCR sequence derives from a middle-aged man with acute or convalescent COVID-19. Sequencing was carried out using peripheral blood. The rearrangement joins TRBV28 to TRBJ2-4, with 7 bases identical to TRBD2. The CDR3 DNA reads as TGTGCCAGCAGTTCCCTAGGCGGGGGAGTAGCCAAAAACATTCAGTACTTC. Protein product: CASSSLGGGVAKNIQYF.